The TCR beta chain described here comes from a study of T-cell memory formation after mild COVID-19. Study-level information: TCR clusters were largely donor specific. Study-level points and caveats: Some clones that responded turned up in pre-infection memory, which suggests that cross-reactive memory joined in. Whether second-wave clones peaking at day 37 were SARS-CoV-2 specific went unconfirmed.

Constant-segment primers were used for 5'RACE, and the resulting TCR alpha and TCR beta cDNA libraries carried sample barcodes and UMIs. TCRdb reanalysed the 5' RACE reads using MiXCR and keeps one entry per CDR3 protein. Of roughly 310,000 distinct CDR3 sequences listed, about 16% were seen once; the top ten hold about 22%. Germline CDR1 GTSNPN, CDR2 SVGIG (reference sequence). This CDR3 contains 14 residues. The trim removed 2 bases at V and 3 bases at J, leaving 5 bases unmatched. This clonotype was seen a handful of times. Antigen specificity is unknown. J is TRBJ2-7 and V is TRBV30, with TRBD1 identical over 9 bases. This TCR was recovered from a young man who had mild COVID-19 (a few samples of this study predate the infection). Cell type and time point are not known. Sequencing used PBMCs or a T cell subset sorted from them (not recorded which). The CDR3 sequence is CAWSPGTGNYEQYF. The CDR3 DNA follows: TGTGCCTGGAGTCCGGGGACAGGGAACTACGAGCAGTACTTC.